These 8 T cell receptor beta chains came from one sample sequenced in a study of T cell responses to AZD1222 COVID-19 vaccine. Only in-frame clones appear in the TCRdb table, and some are missing; sequencing was by immunoSEQ multiplex PCR. The data contain roughly 160,000 clones, 90% of them singletons. The sample in question was peripheral blood, obtained on day 0 of AZD1222 vaccination. Every receptor here comes from an adult in good health.

Here the CDR3 reads CASSYRGKAFF. As DNA, the CDR3 is TGTGCCAGCAGTTACCGGGGCAAAGCTTTCTTT. This chain connects TRBV6-5 to TRBJ1-1; D is possibly TRBD1 (5 bases). The germline V gene encodes CDR1 MNHEY and CDR2 SVGAGI. This CDR3 has 11 amino acids. V dropped 2 bases and J dropped 9 bases, with 7 bases sitting between them.

This sequence joins TRBV24-1 and TRBJ2-1; TRBD1 is a possible D gene (5 bases). V was shortened by 1 base and J by 8 bases, with 11 bases between the two germline ends. The CDR3 runs 14 residues. Per germline, CDR1 KGHDR and CDR2 SFDVKD. The CDR3 DNA reads TGTGCCACCAGTGATTTTCAGGGCAAGGATGAGCAGTTCTTC. Translated: CATSDFQGKDEQFF.

V gene TRBV11-2 combines with J gene TRBJ1-6; 8 positions match TRBD1. Per the germline V gene, CDR1 is SGHAT and CDR2 is FQNNGV. Unmatched junction bases numbered 5, after V lost 3 bases and J lost 4 bases. The CDR3 is 16 residues long. The CDR3, as DNA: TGTGCCAGCAGCTTGGCGACAGGGGAATATAATTCACCCCTCCACTTT. Translating it yields CASSLATGEYNSPLHF.

V is TRBV10-2 and J is TRBJ1-2; D unclear. The length of the CDR3 is 14 residues. The V end was cut by 6 bases, the J end by 6 bases, with 17 bases between. Germline V lookup: CDR1 WSHSY, CDR2 SAAADI. The DNA of the CDR3 is TGCGCCAGCAGAGGAGCCCAACCCCCAGATGGCTACACCTTC. It is translated as CASRGAQPPDGYTF.

This clone was observed a single time. The chain couples TRBV5-1 to TRBJ2-1; no clear D. Germline lookup yields CDR1 SGHRS and CDR2 YFSETQ. The CDR3 sequence is 14 residues long. The V end was cut by 3 bases, the J end by 12 bases, with 19 bases between. Here the CDR3 DNA reads TGCGCCAGCAGCTCGAGGCCACGGGCGCCCCCGCAGTTCTTC. It specifies CASSSRPRAPPQFF.

The chain employs TRBV5-4 and TRBJ1-1; TRBD1 might be the D (6 bases). The CDR3 is made up of 17 amino acids. The germline gives CDR1 SGHNT, CDR2 YYREEE (reference sequence). Trimming stripped 0 bases from V and 1 base from J, with 16 bases between. The chain's CDR3 is CASSLGNTGQPNTEAFF. The CDR3 coding sequence is TGTGCCAGCAGCTTGGGGAACACCGGACAGCCGAACACTGAAGCTTTCTTT.

The V gene is TRBV18, the J gene TRBJ1-4, with 7 bases that match TRBD1. The CDR3 has 13 amino acids. After removal of 8 bases from V and 7 bases from J, the junction contained 7 bases not matched to a gene. CDR1 KGHSH and CDR2 LQKENI come from the germline V gene. In nucleotides, the CDR3 is TGTGCCAGCCTCCCGGGACAGAGTGAAAAACTGTTTTTT. Translated: CASLPGQSEKLFF.

The gene calls are TRBV9 and TRBJ2-3; D is uncertain. Germline CDR1 is SGDLS and CDR2 is YYNGEE. Trimming left V 3 bases short and J 3 bases short, with 11 bases between. CDR3 length equals 14 residues. Here the CDR3 DNA reads TGTGCCAGCAGCGAGGCTCTGCATACAGATACGCAGTATTTT. Translated, it gives CASSEALHTDTQYF.